The 26 T cell receptor beta chains listed next were all sequenced from one sample in a study of T cell responses to AZD1222 COVID-19 vaccine. Only in-frame clones appear in the TCRdb table, and some are missing; sequencing was by immunoSEQ multiplex PCR. The table has 90,000 to 120,000 clones, around 90% seen once; the top ten hold over 15%. The sample here was peripheral blood, taken on day 0 of AZD1222 vaccination. Source of these receptors: an adult in good health.

The chain has TRBV28 and TRBJ2-2; D is tentatively TRBD1 or TRBD2 (5 bases each). V was cut by 6 bases and J by 6 bases, with 17 bases left in between. The germline gives CDR1 MDHEN, CDR2 SYDVKM. The CDR3 covers 15 residues. The CDR3 is CASRTQTDSAGELFF. The CDR3 DNA sequence: TGTGCCAGCAGGACCCAGACAGATAGCGCCGGGGAGCTGTTTTTT.

The rearrangement uses TRBV19 and TRBJ2-7; D is undetermined. Germline V gene sequence: CDR1 LNHDA, CDR2 SQIVND (reference sequence). Trimming shortened V by 5 bases and J by 2 bases, and 16 bases separated the two germline ends. This CDR3 has 15 amino acids. CDR3 residues: CASSPLRTDAYEQYF. In DNA form, the CDR3 reads TGTGCCAGTAGTCCACTCCGGACGGACGCCTACGAGCAGTACTTC.

The V call is TRBV11-3, the J call TRBJ2-1; D is unclear. With 0 bases removed from V and 2 bases from J, the gap between germline ends came to 14 bases. The CDR3 consists of 17 residues. CDR1 and CDR2 from the germline V gene are SGHNT and YENEEA. DNA of the CDR3: TGTGCCAGCAGCTTAGATCAGGCGGCAGGCGCCTACAATGAGCAGTTCTTC. It encodes CASSLDQAAGAYNEQFF.

The genes are TRBV7-7 and TRBJ2-7, with 8 bases identical to TRBD2. The CDR3 loop spans 16 amino acids. Germline V gives CDR1 SSHAT, CDR2 FNYEAQ (reference sequence). The V segment lost 5 bases and the J segment 4 bases; nucleotides outside the gene matches: 13. CDR3 DNA sequence: TGTGCCAGCAGCCCCGCGGGGATAGCGGGGAAATACGAGCAGTACTTC. Translating it yields CASSPAGIAGKYEQYF.

This rearrangement joins TRBV14 to TRBJ1-6; TRBD1 matches at 9 bases. CDR1 SGHDN and CDR2 FVKESK come from the germline V gene. This CDR3 has 15 residues. The ends lost 4 bases at V and 6 bases at J; junction bases unmatched: 4. The CDR3, as DNA: TGTGCCAGCAGCCCCGGACAGGGGATTAATTCACCCCTCCACTTT. Its translation is CASSPGQGINSPLHF.

The chain joins TRBV19 to TRBJ1-5; a possible D gene is TRBD1 (6 bases). The CDR3 has 12 amino acids. The V gene's germline CDR1 is LNHDA and CDR2 SQIVND (reference sequence). Deletions cut 8 bases from V and 6 bases from J, with 11 bases between. The CDR3 sequence: CASGGAGQPQHF. For the CDR3, the DNA is TGTGCCAGTGGGGGGGCAGGTCAGCCCCAGCATTTT.

The V call is TRBV5-1, the J call TRBJ1-1; 8 nucleotides line up with TRBD1. The CDR3 runs 16 residues. V gave up 4 bases and J gave up 0 bases; unmatched junction bases: 8. The germline V gene has CDR1 SGHRS and CDR2 YFSETQ. CDR3 sequence reads: CASSPGTGRLNTEAFF. In nucleotides, the CDR3 is TGCGCCAGCAGCCCAGGGACAGGTCGATTGAACACTGAAGCTTTCTTT.

The chain joins TRBV14 to TRBJ2-7; 7 bases line up with TRBD1. The germline V gene has CDR1 SGHDN and CDR2 FVKESK. CDR3 length: 14 amino acids. Losses at the gene ends were 6 bases for V and 2 bases for J; bases not matched to a gene: 7. The CDR3 spells CASSSTGFPYEQYF. CDR3 coding DNA: TGTGCCAGCAGTTCGACAGGGTTTCCCTACGAGCAGTACTTC.

The chain couples TRBV19 to TRBJ1-4, with no clear D. Deletions cut 5 bases from V and 0 bases from J, with 13 bases between. The CDR3 spans 16 residues. Germline CDR1 is LNHDA and CDR2 is SQIVND (reference sequence). The CDR3 nucleotides are TGTGCCAGTAGTCTATATTGGGCAGCAACTAATGAAAAACTGTTTTTT. Translation gives CASSLYWAATNEKLFF.

The chain is built from TRBV7-9 and TRBJ2-7; 7 bases are a match to TRBD2. The length of the CDR3 is 15 residues. V lost 4 bases and J lost 2; bases outside the gene matches: 8. The germline V gene has CDR1 SEHNR and CDR2 FQNEAQ (reference sequence). CDR3 coding DNA: TGTGCCAGCAGCTCCCTATGGGAGGGAACCTACGAGCAGTACTTC. The encoded protein is CASSSLWEGTYEQYF.

The chain combines TRBV6-4 with TRBJ1-3; TRBD1 is a possible D gene (5 bases). V lost 3 bases and J lost 2, with 11 bases in between. Germline loops: CDR1 MRHNA, CDR2 SNTAGT. This CDR3 is built from 15 residues. The chain's CDR3 is CASSEQAGPGNTIYF. CDR3 in DNA: TGTGCCAGCAGTGAACAGGCAGGTCCTGGAAACACCATATATTTT.

This rearrangement joins TRBV6-2 or TRBV6-3 to TRBJ1-3, with no clear D. The V and J ends lost 2 bases and 0 bases respectively, with 11 bases between them. Per germline, CDR1 MNHEY and CDR2 SVGEGT. The CDR3 totals 16 residues. The CDR3 is CASSYLAQLSGNTIYF. The DNA for the CDR3 is TGTGCCAGCAGTTACCTCGCCCAGCTCTCTGGAAACACCATATATTTT.

This clone was counted a single time. The rearrangement uses TRBV21-1 and TRBJ1-1; the D call in the table, TRBD1, was not verified against the DNA. TRBV21-1 is noted as a pseudogene. The CDR3 contains 13 residues. The DNA of the CDR3 is TGTGCCAGCAGCCGGGACAGGAGACGTGAAGCTTTCTTT. Protein: CASSRDRRREAFF.

The rearrangement links TRBV27 to TRBJ1-5; D remains unclear. Germline values: CDR1 MNHEY, CDR2 SMNVEV (reference sequence). Trimming pared 3 bases from V and 6 bases from J, leaving 9 bases between. The CDR3 covers 13 residues. The CDR3 protein is CASSLSWGQPQHF. CDR3 nucleotide sequence: TGTGCCAGCAGTTTGTCCTGGGGTCAGCCCCAGCATTTT.

The rearrangement joins TRBV6-5 to TRBJ1-4; D gene ambiguous. V was cut by 7 bases and J by 10 bases, with 13 bases left in between. Per the germline V gene, CDR1 is MNHEY and CDR2 is SVGAGI. The CDR3 contains 12 residues. CDR3 DNA sequence: TGTGCCAGCACCTTTGACCGGGTAAAACTGTTTTTT. Translating it yields CASTFDRVKLFF.

Worth noting for this clone: The same CDR3 arises from other DNA sequences in this sample as well. The CDR3: CASRFGGAAGANVLTF. CDR3 bases: TGTGCCAGTAGATTCGGGGGGGCGGCCGGGGCCAACGTCCTGACTTTC. V usage is TRBV19 and J usage is TRBJ2-6; 8 nucleotides match TRBD2. In germline, CDR1 is LNHDA, CDR2 SQIVND (reference sequence). The length of the CDR3 is 16 residues. J was trimmed by 4 bases and V by 6 bases; bases with no gene match: 8.

The rearrangement links TRBV7-6 to TRBJ1-1, with D hard to call. Germline CDR1 SGHVS, CDR2 FNYEAQ. V was cut by 6 bases and J by 4 bases, with 12 bases left in between. The CDR3 runs to 13 residues. In nucleotides, the CDR3 is TGTGCCAGCAGTCGGTCGCCTCTCACTGAAGCTTTCTTT. Translated: CASSRSPLTEAFF.

This clone has more than one count but fewer than ten. The rearrangement links TRBV3-1 (or the pseudogene TRBV3-2) to TRBJ2-5; D not certain. The V gene lost 2 bases and the J gene lost 0 bases, with 1 base spanning the gap. This CDR3 is built from 12 residues. The V gene's germline CDR1 is LGHDT and CDR2 YNNKEL (reference sequence). The CDR3 region has the DNA TGTGCCAGCAGCCAACACCAAGAGACCCAGTACTTC. Translation gives CASSQHQETQYF.

The V and J genes are TRBV6-5 and TRBJ2-5; D not certain. Germline loops: CDR1 MNHEY, CDR2 SVGAGI. Trimming pared 4 bases from V and 3 bases from J, leaving 15 bases between. CDR3 length: 15 amino acids. The CDR3 loop is CASSSPAGREETQYF. CDR3 nucleotides: TGTGCCAGCAGTTCTCCGGCAGGACGGGAAGAGACCCAGTACTTC.

The chain is built from TRBV28 and TRBJ2-7; D is possibly TRBD2 (6 bases). Trimming took off 1 base at V and 1 base at J, with 14 bases between the two ends. The CDR3 sequence is 16 residues long. Germline V gene data show CDR1 as MDHEN and CDR2 as SYDVKM. CDR3 nucleotides: TGTGCCAGCAGTTTATCACCCATGGGGGGATCCTACGAGCAGTACTTC. Protein: CASSLSPMGGSYEQYF.

V is TRBV16 and J is TRBJ2-2, with D unresolved. The CDR3 contains 13 residues. Germline loops: CDR1 KGHSY, CDR2 FQNENV. V lost 0 bases and J lost 4, with 3 bases in between. The CDR3 region has the DNA TGTGCCAGCAGCCAATCGGGCACCGGGGAGCTGTTTTTT. The encoded protein is CASSQSGTGELFF.

This clone has only a few counts. The rearrangement uses TRBV10-3 and TRBJ1-2, with D perhaps matching TRBD1 (6 bases). This CDR3 contains 13 residues. Germline V gene data show CDR1 as ENHRY and CDR2 as SYGVKD. V was shortened by 4 bases and J by 8 bases, with 14 bases between the two germline ends. The DNA for the CDR3 is TGTGCCATCAGTGGGGACACGGCGGGAGGCTACACCTTC. Translation gives CAISGDTAGGYTF.

The chain couples TRBV4-2 to TRBJ2-2; 9 bases map to TRBD2. There are 16 residues in the CDR3. CDR1 LGHNA and CDR2 YNFKEQ come from the germline V gene. The V segment lost 5 bases and the J segment 5 bases; nucleotides outside the gene matches: 9. The CDR3 region is CASSTFGTSGTGELFF. CDR3 in DNA: TGTGCCAGCAGCACGTTCGGAACTAGCGGGACCGGGGAGCTGTTTTTT.

This sequence joins TRBV30 and TRBJ1-1; the D gene is possibly TRBD1 (6 bases). There are 13 residues in the CDR3. Trimming shortened V by 2 bases and J by 4 bases, and 11 bases separated the two germline ends. Germline lookup yields CDR1 GTSNPN and CDR2 SVGIG (reference sequence). The CDR3 sequence: CAWSRGAGTEAFF. CDR3 sequence (DNA): TGTGCCTGGAGTCGGGGGGCAGGCACTGAAGCTTTCTTT.

V usage is TRBV23-1 and J usage is TRBJ1-2; tentatively, D is TRBD1 (6 bases). TRBV23-1 is an ORF, and what it does is uncertain. The CDR3 covers 15 residues. Trimming removed 0 bases at V and 9 bases at J, with 17 bases between. The chain's CDR3 is CASSQSRHREARYTF. CDR3 coding DNA: TGCGCCAGCAGTCAATCGAGGCACAGGGAAGCGCGCTACACCTTC.

The chain couples TRBV5-4 to TRBJ2-3, with TRBD2 identical over 8 bases. Germline V gives CDR1 SGHNT, CDR2 YYREEE (reference sequence). The CDR3 has 17 residues. Unmatched junction bases numbered 8, after V lost 0 bases and J lost 2 bases. The CDR3 is CASSLAYGRGTTDTQYF. Written as DNA, the CDR3 is TGTGCCAGCAGCTTGGCCTACGGGAGGGGTACCACAGATACGCAGTATTTT. The variable domain in full, with the rest retrieved from reference TRBV5-4 and TRBJ2-3, is ETGVTQSPTHLIKTRGQQVTLRCSSQSGHNTVSWYQQALGQGPQFIFQYYREEENGRGNFPPRFSGLQFPNYSSELNVNALELDDSALYLCASSLAYGRGTTDTQYFGPGTRLTVL.